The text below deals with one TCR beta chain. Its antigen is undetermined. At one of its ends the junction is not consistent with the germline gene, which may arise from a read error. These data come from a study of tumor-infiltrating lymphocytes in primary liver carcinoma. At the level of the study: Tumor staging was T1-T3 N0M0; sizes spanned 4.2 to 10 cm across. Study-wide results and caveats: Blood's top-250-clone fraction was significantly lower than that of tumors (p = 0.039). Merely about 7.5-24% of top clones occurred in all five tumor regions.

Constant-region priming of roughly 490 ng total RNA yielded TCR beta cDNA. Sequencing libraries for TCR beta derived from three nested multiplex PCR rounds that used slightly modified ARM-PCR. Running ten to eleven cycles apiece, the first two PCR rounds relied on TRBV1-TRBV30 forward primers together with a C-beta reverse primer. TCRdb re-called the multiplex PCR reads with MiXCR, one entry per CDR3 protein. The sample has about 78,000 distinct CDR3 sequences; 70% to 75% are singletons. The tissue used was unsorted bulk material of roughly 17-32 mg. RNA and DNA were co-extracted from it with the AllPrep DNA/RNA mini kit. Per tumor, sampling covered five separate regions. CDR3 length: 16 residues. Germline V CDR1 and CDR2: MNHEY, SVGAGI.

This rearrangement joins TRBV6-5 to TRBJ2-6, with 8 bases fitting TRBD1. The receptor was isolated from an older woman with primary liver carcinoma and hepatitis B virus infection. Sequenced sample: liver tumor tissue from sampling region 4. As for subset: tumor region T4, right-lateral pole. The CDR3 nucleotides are TGTGTCAGCAGCAGGGGGCTCCTCTCTGAGGCCAACGTCCTGACTTTC. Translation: CVSSRGLLSEANVLTF.